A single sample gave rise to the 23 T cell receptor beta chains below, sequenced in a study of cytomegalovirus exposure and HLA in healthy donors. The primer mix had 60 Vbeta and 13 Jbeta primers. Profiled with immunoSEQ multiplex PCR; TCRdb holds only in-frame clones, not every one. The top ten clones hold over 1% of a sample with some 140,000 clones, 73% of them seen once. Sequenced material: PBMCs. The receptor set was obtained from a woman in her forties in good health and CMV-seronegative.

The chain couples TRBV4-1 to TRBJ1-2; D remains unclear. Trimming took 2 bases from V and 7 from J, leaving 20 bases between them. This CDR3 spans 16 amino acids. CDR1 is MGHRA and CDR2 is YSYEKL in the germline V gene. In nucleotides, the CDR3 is TGCGCCAGCAGCCAAAACACGGGAGCACTAGTGGGTGGCTACACCTTC. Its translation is CASSQNTGALVGGYTF.

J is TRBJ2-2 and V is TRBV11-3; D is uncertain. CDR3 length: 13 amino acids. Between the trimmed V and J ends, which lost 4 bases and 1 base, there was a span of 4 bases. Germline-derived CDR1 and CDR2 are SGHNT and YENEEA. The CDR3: CASSSKNTGELFF. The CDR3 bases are TGTGCCAGCAGCTCCAAGAACACCGGGGAGCTGTTTTTT.

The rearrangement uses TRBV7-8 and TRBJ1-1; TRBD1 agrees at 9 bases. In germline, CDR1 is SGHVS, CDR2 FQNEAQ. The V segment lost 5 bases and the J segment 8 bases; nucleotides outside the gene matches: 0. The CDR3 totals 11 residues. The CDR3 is CASSGTGEAFF. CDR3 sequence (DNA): TGTGCCAGCAGCGGGACAGGGGAAGCTTTCTTT.

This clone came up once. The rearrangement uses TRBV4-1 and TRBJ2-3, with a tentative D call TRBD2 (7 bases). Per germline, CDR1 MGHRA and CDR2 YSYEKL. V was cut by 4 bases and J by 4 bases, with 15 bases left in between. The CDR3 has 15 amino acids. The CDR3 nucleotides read TGCGCCAGCAGCCTTGGGGGGGCGGGAGCAGATACGCAGTATTTT. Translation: CASSLGGAGADTQYF.

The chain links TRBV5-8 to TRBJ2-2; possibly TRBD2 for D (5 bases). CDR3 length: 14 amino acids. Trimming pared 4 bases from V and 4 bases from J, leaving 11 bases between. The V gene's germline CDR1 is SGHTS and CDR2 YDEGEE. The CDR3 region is CASSPWGATGELFF. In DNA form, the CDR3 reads TGTGCCAGCAGCCCTTGGGGAGCCACCGGGGAGCTGTTTTTT.

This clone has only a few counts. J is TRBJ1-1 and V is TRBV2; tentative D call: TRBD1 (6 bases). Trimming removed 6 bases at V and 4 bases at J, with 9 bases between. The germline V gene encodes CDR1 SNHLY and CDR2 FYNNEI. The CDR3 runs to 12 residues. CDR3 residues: CASRTDSTEAFF. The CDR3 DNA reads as TGTGCCAGCAGAACGGACAGCACTGAAGCTTTCTTT.

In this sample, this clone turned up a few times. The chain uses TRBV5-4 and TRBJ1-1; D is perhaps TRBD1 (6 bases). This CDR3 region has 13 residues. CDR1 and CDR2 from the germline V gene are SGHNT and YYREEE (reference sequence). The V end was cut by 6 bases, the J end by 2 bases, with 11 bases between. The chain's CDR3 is CASTEGGNTEAFF. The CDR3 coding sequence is TGTGCCAGCACAGAAGGGGGAAACACTGAAGCTTTCTTT. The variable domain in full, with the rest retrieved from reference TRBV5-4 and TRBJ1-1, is ETGVTQSPTHLIKTRGQQVTLRCSSQSGHNTVSWYQQALGQGPQFIFQYYREEENGRGNFPPRFSGLQFPNYSSELNVNALELDDSALYLCASTEGGNTEAFFGQGTRLTVV.

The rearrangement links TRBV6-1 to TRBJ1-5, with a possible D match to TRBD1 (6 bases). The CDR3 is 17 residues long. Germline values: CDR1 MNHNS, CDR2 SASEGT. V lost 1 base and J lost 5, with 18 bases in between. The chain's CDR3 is CASSEGSGDTRHQPQHF. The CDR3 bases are TGTGCCAGCAGTGAAGGGAGTGGGGACACCCGCCATCAGCCCCAGCATTTT.

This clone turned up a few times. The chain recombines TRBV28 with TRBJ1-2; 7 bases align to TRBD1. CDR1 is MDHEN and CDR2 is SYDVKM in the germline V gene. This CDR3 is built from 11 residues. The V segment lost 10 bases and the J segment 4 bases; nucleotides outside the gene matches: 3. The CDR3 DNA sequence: TGTGCCATCGGACAGGTCTATGGCTACACCTTC. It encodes CAIGQVYGYTF.

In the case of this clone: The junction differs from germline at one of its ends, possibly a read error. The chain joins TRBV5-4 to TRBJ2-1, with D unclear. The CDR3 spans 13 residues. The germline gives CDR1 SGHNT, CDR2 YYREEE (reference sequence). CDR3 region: CASSFDSNNEQFF. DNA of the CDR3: TGTGCCAGCAGCTTCGACTCCAACAATGAGCAGTTCTTC. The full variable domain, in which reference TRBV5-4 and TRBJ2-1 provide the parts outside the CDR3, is ETGVTQSPTHLIKTRGQQVTLRCSSQSGHNTVSWYQQALGQGPQFIFQYYREEENGRGNFPPRFSGLQFPNYSSELNVNALELDDSALYLCASSFDSNNEQFFGPGTRLTVL.

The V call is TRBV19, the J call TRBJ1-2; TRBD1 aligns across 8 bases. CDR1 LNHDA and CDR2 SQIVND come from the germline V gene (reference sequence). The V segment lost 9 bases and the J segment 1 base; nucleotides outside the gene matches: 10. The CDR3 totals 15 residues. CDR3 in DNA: TGTGCCAGCCTTTCCGGGACAGGCCTTAACTATGGCTACACCTTC. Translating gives CASLSGTGLNYGYTF.

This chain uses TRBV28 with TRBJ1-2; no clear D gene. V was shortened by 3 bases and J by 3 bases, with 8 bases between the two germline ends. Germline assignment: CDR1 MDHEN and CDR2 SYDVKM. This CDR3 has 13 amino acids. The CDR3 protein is CASSFEGDYGYTF. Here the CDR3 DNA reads TGTGCCAGCAGTTTTGAGGGAGACTATGGCTACACCTTC.

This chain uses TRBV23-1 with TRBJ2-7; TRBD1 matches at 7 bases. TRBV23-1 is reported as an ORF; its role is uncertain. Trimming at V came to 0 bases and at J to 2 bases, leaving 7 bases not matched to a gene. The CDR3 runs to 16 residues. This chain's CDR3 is CASSQSQGVETYEQYV. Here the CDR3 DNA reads TGCGCCAGCAGTCAATCTCAGGGGGTCGAGACCTACGAGCAGTACGTC.

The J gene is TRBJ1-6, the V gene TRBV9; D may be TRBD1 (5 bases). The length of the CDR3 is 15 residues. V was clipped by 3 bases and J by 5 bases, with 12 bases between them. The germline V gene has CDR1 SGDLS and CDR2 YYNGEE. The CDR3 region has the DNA TGTGCCAGCAGCGCAGAACCAGGGAATAATTCACCCCTCCACTTT. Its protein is CASSAEPGNNSPLHF.

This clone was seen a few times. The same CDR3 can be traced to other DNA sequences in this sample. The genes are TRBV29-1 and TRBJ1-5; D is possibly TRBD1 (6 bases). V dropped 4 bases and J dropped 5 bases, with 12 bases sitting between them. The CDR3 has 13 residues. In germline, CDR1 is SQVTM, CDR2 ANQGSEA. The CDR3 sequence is CSVAARGDQPQHF. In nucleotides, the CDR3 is TGCAGCGTTGCTGCCAGGGGTGATCAGCCCCAGCATTTT.

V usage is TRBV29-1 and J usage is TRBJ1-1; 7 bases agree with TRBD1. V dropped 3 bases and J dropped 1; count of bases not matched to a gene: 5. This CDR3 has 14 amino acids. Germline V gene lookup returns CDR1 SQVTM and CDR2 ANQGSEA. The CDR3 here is CSVDGDSANTEAFF. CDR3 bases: TGCAGCGTTGACGGGGACAGTGCGAACACTGAAGCTTTCTTT.

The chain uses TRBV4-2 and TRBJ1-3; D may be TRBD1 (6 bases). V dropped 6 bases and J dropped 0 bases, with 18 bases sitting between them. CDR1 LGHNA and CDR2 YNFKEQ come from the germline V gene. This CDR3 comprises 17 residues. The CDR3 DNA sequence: TGTGCCAGCAGACGGGACATCCCAGCCTTCTCTGGAAACACCATATATTTT. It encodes CASRRDIPAFSGNTIYF.

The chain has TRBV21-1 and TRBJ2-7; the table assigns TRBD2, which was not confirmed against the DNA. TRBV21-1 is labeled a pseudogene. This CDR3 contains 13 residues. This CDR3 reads CASSIRRGYEQYV. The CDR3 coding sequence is TGTGCCAGCAGCATACGGAGGGGCTACGAGCAGTACGTC.

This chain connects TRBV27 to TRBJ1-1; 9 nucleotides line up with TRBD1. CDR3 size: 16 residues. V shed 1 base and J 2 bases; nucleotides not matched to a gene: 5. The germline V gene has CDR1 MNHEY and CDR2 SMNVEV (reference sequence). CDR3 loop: CASSLLQGAINTEAFF. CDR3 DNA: TGTGCCAGCAGTTTATTACAGGGGGCTATAAACACTGAAGCTTTCTTT.

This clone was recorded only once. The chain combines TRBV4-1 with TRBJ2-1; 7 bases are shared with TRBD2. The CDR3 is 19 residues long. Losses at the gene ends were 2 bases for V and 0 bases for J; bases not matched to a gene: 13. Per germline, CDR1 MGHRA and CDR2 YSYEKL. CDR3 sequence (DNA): TGCGCCAGCAGCCAAAGGCCTAGCGGAATACTGAGCTCCTACAATGAGCAGTTCTTC. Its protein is CASSQRPSGILSSYNEQFF.

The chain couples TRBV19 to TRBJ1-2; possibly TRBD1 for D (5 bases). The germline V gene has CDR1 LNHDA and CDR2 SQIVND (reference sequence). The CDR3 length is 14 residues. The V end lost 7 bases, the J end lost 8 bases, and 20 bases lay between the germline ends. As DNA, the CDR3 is TGTGCCAGTACCGCTTACATCGGACATGGGGGCTACACCTTC. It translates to CASTAYIGHGGYTF.

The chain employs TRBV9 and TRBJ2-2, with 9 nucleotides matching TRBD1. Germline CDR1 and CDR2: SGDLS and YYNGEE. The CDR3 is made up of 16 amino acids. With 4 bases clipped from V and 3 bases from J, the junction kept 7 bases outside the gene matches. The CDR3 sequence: CASSLTGGYDTGELFF. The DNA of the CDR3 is TGTGCCAGCAGCCTCACAGGGGGCTATGACACCGGGGAGCTGTTTTTT.

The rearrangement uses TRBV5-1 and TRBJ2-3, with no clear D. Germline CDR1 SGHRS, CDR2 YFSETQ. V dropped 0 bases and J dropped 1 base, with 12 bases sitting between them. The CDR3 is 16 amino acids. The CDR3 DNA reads TGCGCCAGCAGCTTGGGATCGACAACTGGCACAGATACGCAGTATTTT. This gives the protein CASSLGSTTGTDTQYF.